The 12 T cell receptor beta chains presented below share a single source sample, sequenced in a study of cytomegalovirus exposure and HLA in healthy donors. PCR used 60 Vbeta primers and 13 Jbeta primers. The data were produced by immunoSEQ multiplex PCR, yet TCRdb's version contains in-frame clones alone and is incomplete. The repertoire has 45,000 to 70,000 clones, 70% to 85% of them found once; the top ten carry 1.6%. The sample was PBMCs. The receptors stem from a man aged 25-40 years in good health and CMV-seronegative.

The chain recombines TRBV12-5 with TRBJ2-1, with a weak D call TRBD1 (5 bases). Germline V gene lookup returns CDR1 LGHNT and CDR2 FRNRAP. The CDR3 runs 15 residues. The V gene lost 6 bases and the J gene lost 5 bases, with 17 bases spanning the gap. The DNA for the CDR3 is TGTGCTAGTGGGTCGACGCGTAGGGGTAACAATGAGCAGTTCTTC. Translated: CASGSTRRGNNEQFF.

The chain is built from TRBV6-5 and TRBJ2-7, with unresolved D. V was cut by 5 bases and J by 0 bases, with 14 bases left in between. CDR3 size: 15 residues. CDR1 and CDR2 (germline): MNHEY, SVGAGI. CDR3: CASSRRHLYSYEQYF. The CDR3 coding sequence is TGTGCCAGCAGTAGACGACACCTTTACTCCTACGAGCAGTACTTC.

The chain joins TRBV27 to TRBJ2-5; perhaps TRBD1 as D (5 bases). The J call may be wrong; the DNA end is better matched by TRBJ2-7. CDR1 and CDR2 from the germline V gene are MNHEY and SMNVEV (reference sequence). This CDR3 is built from 14 residues. The CDR3 sequence is CASSISQGSYEQYF. The CDR3 bases are TGTGCCAGCAGTATCTCGCAGGGATCCTACGAGCAGTACTTC.

V is TRBV19 and J is TRBJ2-7; 7 positions agree with TRBD1. Germline CDR1 and CDR2: LNHDA and SQIVND (reference sequence). V lost 6 bases and J lost 1; bases outside the gene matches: 9. The CDR3 extends over 15 amino acids. CDR3 sequence (DNA): TGTGCCAGTAGCGACACAGGGGTTTTGTCCTACGAGCAGTACTTC. This translates into CASSDTGVLSYEQYF.

V gene TRBV9 combines with J gene TRBJ2-1; D is undetermined. This CDR3 has 16 amino acids. V lost 4 bases and J lost 0, with 14 bases in between. CDR1 is SGDLS and CDR2 is YYNGEE in the germline V gene. This CDR3 reads CASSPIGSYSYNEQFF. As DNA, the CDR3 is TGTGCCAGCAGCCCTATCGGGTCTTACTCCTACAATGAGCAGTTCTTC.

The rearrangement joins TRBV4-1 to TRBJ1-2; TRBD1 is a possible D gene (5 bases). CDR1 is MGHRA, CDR2 YSYEKL, per germline. V lost 1 base to trimming and J lost 1 base, with 16 bases between them. CDR3 length: 17 amino acids. The CDR3 DNA is TGCGCCAGCAGCCAAGTGATTTCGACAGAATATAACTATGGCTACACCTTC. This codes for CASSQVISTEYNYGYTF.

This CDR3 is CASSYNTPGSEAFF. The CDR3 DNA reads as TGTGCCAGCAGTTACAATACCCCAGGTTCTGAAGCTTTCTTT. V gene TRBV6-5 combines with J gene TRBJ1-1; no clear D. This CDR3 contains 14 residues. Per germline, CDR1 MNHEY and CDR2 SVGAGI. Trimming cost V 2 bases and J 6 bases, with 13 bases left between them.

V and J are TRBV4-3 and TRBJ2-3; TRBD2 aligns across 13 bases. The CDR3 has 16 amino acids. Per the germline V gene, CDR1 is LGHNA and CDR2 is YSLEER. Trimming removed 3 bases from V and 4 bases from J; junction bases left unmatched: 4. CDR3 sequence reads: CASSQTSGGYPDTQYF. CDR3 nucleotide sequence: TGCGCCAGCAGCCAGACTAGCGGGGGGTACCCAGATACGCAGTATTTT.

The chain employs TRBV4-1 and TRBJ1-1; 7 nucleotides align to TRBD1. The CDR3 has 14 amino acids. Germline values: CDR1 MGHRA, CDR2 YSYEKL. V was pared by 0 bases and J by 7 bases, with 5 bases of the junction left unmatched. CDR3 amino acids: CASSQETGLGEAFF. In DNA, the CDR3 is TGCGCCAGCAGCCAAGAGACAGGGTTGGGTGAAGCTTTCTTT.

The genes are TRBV6-5 and TRBJ2-7; D not resolved. The CDR3 sequence is 16 residues long. CDR1 is MNHEY and CDR2 is SVGAGI in the germline V gene. V lost 0 bases to trimming and J lost 3 bases, with 15 bases between them. As DNA, the CDR3 is TGTGCCAGCAGTTACTCGGGTGGGCAGACGAGCTACGAGCAGTACTTC. It translates to CASSYSGGQTSYEQYF.

V is TRBV14 and J is TRBJ1-1, with D possibly matching TRBD1 (6 bases). CDR3 length: 15 amino acids. Between the trimmed V and J ends, which lost 6 bases and 1 base, there was a span of 15 bases. Looked up from germline, CDR1 is SGHDN and CDR2 is FVKESK. CDR3 nucleotide sequence: TGTGCCAGCAGTGTGAACAGGGTTAAGAACACTGAAGCTTTCTTT. Residues: CASSVNRVKNTEAFF.

The chain employs TRBV30 and TRBJ1-1; 9 bases are shared with TRBD1. J gave up 4 bases and V 4 bases, and 10 bases lay outside the gene matches. Looked up from germline, CDR1 is GTSNPN and CDR2 is SVGIG (reference sequence). The CDR3 sequence is 15 residues long. CDR3 residues: CAWKGQGLPFTEAFF. As DNA, the CDR3 is TGTGCCTGGAAAGGACAGGGGCTTCCCTTCACTGAAGCTTTCTTT.